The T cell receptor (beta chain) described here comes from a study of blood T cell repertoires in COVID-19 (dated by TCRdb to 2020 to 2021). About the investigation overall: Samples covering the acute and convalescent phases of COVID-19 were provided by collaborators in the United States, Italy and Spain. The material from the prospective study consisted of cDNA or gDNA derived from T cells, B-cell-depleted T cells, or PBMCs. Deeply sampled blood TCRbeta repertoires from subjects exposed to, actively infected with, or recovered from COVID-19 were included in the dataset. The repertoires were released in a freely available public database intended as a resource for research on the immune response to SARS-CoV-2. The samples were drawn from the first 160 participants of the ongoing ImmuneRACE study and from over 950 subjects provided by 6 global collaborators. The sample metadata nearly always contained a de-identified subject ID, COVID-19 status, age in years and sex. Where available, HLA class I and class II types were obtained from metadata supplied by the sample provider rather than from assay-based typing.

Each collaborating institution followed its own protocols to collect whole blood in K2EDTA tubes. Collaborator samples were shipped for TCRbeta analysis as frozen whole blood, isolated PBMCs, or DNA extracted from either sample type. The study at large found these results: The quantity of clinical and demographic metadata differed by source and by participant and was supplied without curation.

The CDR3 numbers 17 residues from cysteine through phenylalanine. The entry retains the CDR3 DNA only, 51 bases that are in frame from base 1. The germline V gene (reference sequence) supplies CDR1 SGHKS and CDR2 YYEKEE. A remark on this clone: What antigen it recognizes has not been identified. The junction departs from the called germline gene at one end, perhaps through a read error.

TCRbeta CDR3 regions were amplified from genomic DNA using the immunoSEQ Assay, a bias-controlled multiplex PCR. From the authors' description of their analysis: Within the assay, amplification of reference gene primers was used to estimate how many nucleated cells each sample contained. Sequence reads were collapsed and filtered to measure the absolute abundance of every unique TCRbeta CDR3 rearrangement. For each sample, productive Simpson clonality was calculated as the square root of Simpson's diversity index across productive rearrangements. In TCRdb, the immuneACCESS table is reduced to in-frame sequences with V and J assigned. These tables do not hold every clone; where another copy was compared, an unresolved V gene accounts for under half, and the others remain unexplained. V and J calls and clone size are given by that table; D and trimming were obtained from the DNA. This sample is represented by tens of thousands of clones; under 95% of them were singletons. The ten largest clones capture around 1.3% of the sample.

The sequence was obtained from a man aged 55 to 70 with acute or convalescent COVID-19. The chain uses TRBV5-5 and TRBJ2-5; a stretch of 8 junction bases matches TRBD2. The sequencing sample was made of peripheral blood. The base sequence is TGTGCCAGCAGCTTGGAGATGGCGGGGGGTTACCAAGTGACCCAGTACTTC. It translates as CASSLEMAGGYQVTQYF.